Listed here are 20 T cell receptor beta chains from one sample, sequenced in a study of Graves' ophthalmopathy and Graves' hyperthyroidism. Using RNA transcripts, the TCR beta CDR3 regions were amplified. First-round RT-PCR relied on HTBI primers, and a second-round multiplex PCR came next. TCRdb passed the multiplex PCR reads through MiXCR, listing each CDR3 protein once. Among around 590,000 distinct CDR3 sequences listed, about 35% were seen once. The material sequenced was peripheral blood or thyroid tissue (not recorded which). Receptors were obtained from an adult man with Graves' hyperthyroidism.

The CDR3 protein is CATRPTGGFGPQHF. As DNA, the CDR3 is TGTGCCACCAGGCCAACGGGGGGGTTCGGACCCCAGCATTTT. This chain connects TRBV15 to TRBJ1-5, with D possibly TRBD1 on 5 matching bases. Germline CDR1 and CDR2: LNHNV and YYDKDF (reference sequence). This CDR3 comprises 14 residues. V shed 6 bases and J shed 10 bases, with 19 bases lying between them.

The rearrangement uses TRBV12-3 or TRBV12-4 and TRBJ2-3; D is unresolved. Between the trimmed V and J ends, which lost 8 bases and 6 bases, there was a span of 12 bases. This CDR3 has 12 amino acids. CDR3 nucleotide sequence: TGTGCCAGCGCCGTGGCGGCGGATACGCAGTATTTT. Translated, it gives CASAVAADTQYF.

The rearrangement links TRBV2 to TRBJ1-1, with 7 bases matching TRBD1. V lost 3 bases to trimming and J lost 14 bases; unmatched junction nucleotides: 18. CDR1 SNHLY and CDR2 FYNNEI come from the germline V gene. The CDR3 has 15 residues. The CDR3 is CASSDGQGVHNEQFF. In DNA form, the CDR3 reads TGTGCCAGCAGTGACGGGCAGGGGGTTCACAATGAGCAGTTCTTT.

The gene calls are TRBV3-1 and TRBJ2-7, with D possibly TRBD2 on 7 matching bases. CDR3 length: 15 residues. V was cut by 3 bases and J by 7 bases, with 19 bases left in between. Germline loops: CDR1 LGHDT, CDR2 YNNKEL (reference sequence). CDR3 residues: CASSHYGGATMEQYF. The CDR3 DNA follows: TGTGCCAGCAGCCACTATGGGGGGGCGACAATGGAGCAGTACTTC.

This clonotype was seen a few times. The chain carries TRBV7-9 and TRBJ1-5, with D maybe TRBD1 (5 bases). The CDR3 spans 16 residues. V lost 0 bases and J 6 bases, leaving 15 bases between the germline ends. Germline V gene sequence: CDR1 SEHNR, CDR2 FQNEAQ (reference sequence). The CDR3 DNA is TGTGCCAGCAGCTTAGCTGTGGGGGGGAACGGTCAGCCCCAGCATTTT. Encoded protein: CASSLAVGGNGQPQHF.

As concerns this clonotype: Being one base from a much bigger clone, this may be a read error. The chain employs TRBV9 and TRBJ2-7, with 9 positions matching TRBD1. Germline V gene data show CDR1 as SGDLS and CDR2 as YYNGEE. Trimming removed 0 bases from V and 3 bases from J; junction bases left unmatched: 7. CDR3 size: 16 residues. The CDR3 sequence is CASSVAGQGGFYEQYF. The CDR3 DNA sequence: TGTGCCAGCAGCGTAGCGGGACAGGGTGGTTTCTACGAGCAGTACTTC.

The gene calls are TRBV14 and TRBJ2-7, with D perhaps TRBD1 (5 bases). The V gene lost 0 bases and the J gene lost 2 bases, with 11 bases spanning the gap. The germline CDR1 and CDR2 sequences are SGHDN and FVKESK. The CDR3 has 15 amino acids. The CDR3 reads CASSQDPGPPYEQYF. The CDR3 bases are TGTGCCAGCAGCCAAGATCCAGGGCCCCCCTACGAGCAGTACTTC.

The chain recombines TRBV5-1 with TRBJ2-7; 10 bases align to TRBD1. With 5 bases clipped from V and 5 bases from J, the junction kept 4 bases outside the gene matches. The CDR3 is 13 residues long. Germline-derived CDR1 and CDR2 are SGHRS and YFSETQ. CDR3: CASRTGGRDEQYF. The CDR3 DNA follows: TGCGCCAGCAGGACAGGGGGCAGAGACGAGCAGTACTTC.

In this sample, this clonotype turned up many times. The rearrangement uses TRBV6-5 and TRBJ2-2; a possible D gene is TRBD1 (5 bases). Germline loops: CDR1 MNHEY, CDR2 SVGAGI. This CDR3 spans 20 amino acids. V lost 2 bases to trimming and J lost 0 bases, with 22 bases between them. CDR3 region: CASSYESFAGHPSNTGELFF. In DNA, the CDR3 is TGTGCCAGCAGTTACGAATCGTTTGCAGGGCACCCGTCGAACACCGGGGAGCTGTTTTTT.

Comments on this clonotype: One base away lies a much larger clone, so this may be a sequencing read error. The V gene is TRBV5-1, the J gene TRBJ1-1; D is undetermined. V was pared by 2 bases and J by 0 bases, with 14 bases between. The CDR3 is 16 amino acids. CDR1 is SGHRS and CDR2 is YFSETQ in the germline V gene. Here the CDR3 DNA reads TGCGCCAGCAGCTTTAGTGCCAGAACCATGAACACTGAAGCTTTCTTT. It encodes CASSFSARTMNTEAFF.

A remark on this clonotype: With a much larger clone just one base away, this may be a read error. V and J are TRBV7-2 and TRBJ2-7, with D unresolved. V dropped 7 bases and J dropped 6 bases, with 19 bases sitting between them. This CDR3 is 14 amino acids long. The germline gives CDR1 SGHTA, CDR2 FQGNSA. In nucleotides, the CDR3 is TGTGCCAGCACCACACTCCCTTATACTCGCGAGCAGTACTTC. Encoded protein: CASTTLPYTREQYF.

This clonotype was seen a handful of times. The gene calls are TRBV12-3 or TRBV12-4 and TRBJ1-4, with a weak D call TRBD1 (5 bases). V was cut by 6 bases and J by 5 bases, with 16 bases left in between. This CDR3 has 15 residues. The DNA for the CDR3 is TGTGCCAGCAGCCAACAGGCCAATTTAAATGAAAAACTGTTTTTT. It codes for CASSQQANLNEKLFF.

This clonotype appeared a few times. The rearrangement links TRBV2 to TRBJ2-1, with unresolved D. Trimming removed 4 bases at V and 0 bases at J, with 10 bases between. Germline V gene lookup returns CDR1 SNHLY and CDR2 FYNNEI. This CDR3 is 15 amino acids long. The CDR3 region has the DNA TGTGCCAGCAGTGCTGGCGCTAGCTCCTACAATGAGCAGTTCTTC. It yields the protein CASSAGASSYNEQFF.

As DNA, the CDR3 is TGTGCCATCAGTGACCTGACTAGCGGGGTGGAAGATACGCAGTATTTT. Translated: CAISDLTSGVEDTQYF. V and J are TRBV10-3 and TRBJ2-3, with 11 bases aligning to TRBD2. The V gene end was trimmed by 3 bases and the J gene end by 5 bases; junction bases not matched to a gene: 7. Germline CDR1 reads ENHRY; CDR2 reads SYGVKD. The CDR3 totals 16 residues.

This clonotype was detected ten times or more. The chain couples TRBV29-1 to TRBJ1-2; D remains ambiguous. Trimming left V 4 bases short and J 8 bases short, with 11 bases between. The CDR3 loop spans 11 amino acids. From germline, CDR1 is SQVTM and CDR2 ANQGSEA. CDR3 amino acids: CSVVERVGYTF. The CDR3 nucleotides read TGCAGCGTTGTGGAGAGGGTCGGCTACACCTTC.

The V and J genes are TRBV2 and TRBJ2-2; D not resolved. Trimming left V 3 bases short and J 15 bases short, with 2 bases between. This CDR3 comprises 8 residues. The germline CDR1 and CDR2 sequences are SNHLY and FYNNEI. CDR3 in amino acids: CASSEVFF. CDR3 in DNA: TGTGCCAGCAGTGAGGTGTTTTTT.

The CDR3 loop is CASSSSGGSNTEAFF. CDR3 sequence (DNA): TGCGCCAGCAGTTCTAGCGGGGGGTCGAACACTGAAGCTTTCTTT. V and J are TRBV10-2 and TRBJ1-1, with D tentatively TRBD1 (5 bases). Trimming removed 5 bases at V and 1 base at J, with 14 bases between. This CDR3 contains 15 residues. Germline CDR1 WSHSY, CDR2 SAAADI.

The rearrangement joins TRBV20-1 to TRBJ2-7; 7 bases align to TRBD2. The CDR3 totals 13 residues. CDR1 and CDR2 (germline): DFQATT, SNEGSKA (reference sequence). Trimming at V came to 3 bases and at J to 4 bases, leaving 6 bases not matched to a gene. CDR3 nucleotide sequence: TGCAGTGCTAGCGGGGCGGGGGTTTACGAGCAGTACTTC. Translating it yields CSASGAGVYEQYF.

The table lists this clonotype with many counts. This rearrangement joins TRBV5-4 to TRBJ1-2, with D possibly matching TRBD1 (5 bases). V was cut by 2 bases and J by 8 bases, with 13 bases left in between. Germline loops: CDR1 SGHNT, CDR2 YYREEE (reference sequence). This CDR3 comprises 13 residues. CDR3 sequence: CASSLGGAQGYTF. The CDR3 nucleotides read TGTGCCAGCAGCTTAGGAGGGGCTCAAGGCTACACCTTC.

This clonotype has at least ten counts. The chain couples TRBV3-1 to TRBJ2-7; TRBD2 matches at 8 bases. The CDR3 spans 11 residues. The germline gives CDR1 LGHDT, CDR2 YNNKEL (reference sequence). V lost 3 bases, J lost 13 bases, and 5 bases stayed unmatched. The CDR3 protein is CASSHQLAVYF. CDR3 nucleotides: TGTGCCAGCAGCCATCAACTAGCGGTCTACTTC.